The present entry profiles one TCR beta chain with its context. This clonotype was observed many times. Its cognate antigen has yet to be identified. Base qualities were left out, and no much larger clone turns up one base away. V is shortened by 4 bases, J by 3 bases, and the region joining them spans 13 bases. CDR3 length: 14 amino acids, cysteine to phenylalanine. Only the CDR3 part of the read is kept: 42 bases, read in frame from the first base. CDR1 is given as SGHTA and CDR2 as FQGNSA, both from the germline V gene. This specimen comes from a study of T cells in Graves' hyperthyroidism and ophthalmopathy (dated by TCRdb to between 2018 and 2021). With respect to the entire study: Peripheral blood was sampled at the time of initial diagnosis, prior to any treatment. Whether ophthalmopathy could be predicted prospectively was tested in an independent validation cohort made up of approximately 19 hyperthyroidism patients plus 17 patients who later progressed to ophthalmopathy. Thyroid tissue and blood T-cell repertoires from six Graves' hyperthyroidism patients were also compared in the study. A discovery cohort of roughly 100 patients, roughly 40 with Graves' ophthalmopathy and 57 with stable Graves' hyperthyroidism, was used to find distinguishing TCR V-J signatures. The approximately 100 discovery patients were randomly divided into training and test sets at a 7:3 ratio. According to the paper, TCR Vbeta CDR3 sequencing was carried out on 135 peripheral blood samples, which came from fewer than 50 ophthalmopathy, fewer than 80 hyperthyroidism and approximately 17 progressor patients. Following sampling, methimazole starting at 30 mg daily was given to hyperthyroidism patients, and high-dose intravenous methylprednisolone was given to ophthalmopathy patients.

Stable Graves' hyperthyroidism was defined as the absence of progression to ophthalmopathy over 18 months of follow-up. Hyperthyroidism patients were aged 18 to 65 years and newly diagnosed, with disease duration of less than 2 months. Exclusion was applied to patients with uncontrolled infections, other autoimmune diseases, pregnancy or lactation. Diagnoses were established on the basis of clinical symptoms, serum thyroxine and TRAb, thyroid ultrasound, and orbital computed tomography. Ficoll-Paque density gradient centrifugation was used to isolate PBMCs from about 9 ml of fresh peripheral blood. Total RNA was extracted with Trizol reagent, and quality was checked on an Agilent 2100 Bioanalyzer. The paper as a whole reports these results and caveats: Ophthalmopathy was separated from stable hyperthyroidism by a 13 V-J signature model, with about 88% sensitivity and about 84% specificity obtained in cross-validation and 80%/75% obtained in testing. In validation, the model predicted progression to ophthalmopathy with just under 71% sensitivity and 72% to 85% specificity, a median of about 6 months before onset. No statistical method was used to fix the sample size in advance, and group allocation was not hidden from the investigators. Most expanded thyroid clonotypes (frequency above 0.001) were also detected in blood, suggesting blood repertoires may reflect thyroid immune responses.

Amplification of TCR beta CDR3 regions was carried out from RNA transcripts. For the first round of RT-PCR on the TCR CDR3, the HTBI primer set was used together with the Qiagen OneStep RT-PCR kit. A second multiplex PCR round built the libraries, followed by size selection and purification. Paired-end sequencing of the libraries was performed with 100 bp reads on an Illumina HiSeq2000. As for the original processing: SOAPnuke was used to process the raw data, with reads discarded if the reads contained adapters or uncalled bases, had a mean Phred below 15, or lacked an exact constant-primer or identifier match. COPE v1.2.5 was used to merge the high-quality paired reads, and each unique nucleotide sequence was defined as a clonotype. Clonotypes were aligned to IMGT TRBV, TRBD and TRBJ reference segments using MiTCR v1.1. Only V-J combinations with frequency above 0.0001, covering about 99% of repertoires, were analysed. A TCS score was defined as the ratio of F50 (clonal expansion) to E x V (chaos), with BLOSUM62-based TCRdist applied between CDR3 peptides within each V-J. Welch's t-statistics and random forest reduced some 510 V-J features to around 14, which were used in a naive Bayes classifier (R e1071). TCRdb's own reprocessing of the public reads used fastp at Q25 and MiXCR and kept productive beta chains. Rows are unified per CDR3 protein, each entry keeping the most common DNA and genes. TCRdb's processing, not the authors' own work, is the source of the V and J calls. The sample data list fewer than 800,000 distinct CDR3 sequences, and 16% of these were observed just once. The ten biggest clones cover around 8% of the sample.

The receptor's source is a young man with Graves' hyperthyroidism. The sample consisted of blood. Recombination connected TRBV7-2 to TRBJ2-7, with the D segment identity uncertain. This receptor has the CDR3 CASSSYLGYYEQYF. The DNA sequence follows: TGTGCCAGCAGCTCGTATTTGGGGTACTACGAGCAGTACTTC.